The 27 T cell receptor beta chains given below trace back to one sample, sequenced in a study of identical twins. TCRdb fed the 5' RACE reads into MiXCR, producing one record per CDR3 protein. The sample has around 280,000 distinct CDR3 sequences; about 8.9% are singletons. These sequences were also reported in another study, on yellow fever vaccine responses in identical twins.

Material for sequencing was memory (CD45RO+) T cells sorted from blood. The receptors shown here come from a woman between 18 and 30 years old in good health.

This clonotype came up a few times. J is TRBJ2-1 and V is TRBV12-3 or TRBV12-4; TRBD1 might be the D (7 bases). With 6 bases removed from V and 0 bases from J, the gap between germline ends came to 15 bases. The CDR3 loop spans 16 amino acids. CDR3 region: CASSRRDRSSYNEQFF. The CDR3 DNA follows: TGTGCCAGCAGCCGGCGGGACAGAAGCTCCTACAATGAGCAGTTCTTC.

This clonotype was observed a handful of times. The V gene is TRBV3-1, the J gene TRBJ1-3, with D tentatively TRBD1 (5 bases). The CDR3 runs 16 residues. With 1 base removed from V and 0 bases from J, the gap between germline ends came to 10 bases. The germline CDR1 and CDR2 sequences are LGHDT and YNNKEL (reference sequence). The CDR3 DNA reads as TGTGCCAGCAGCCAAGCGGGGGGATTCTCTGGAAACACCATATATTTT. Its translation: CASSQAGGFSGNTIYF.

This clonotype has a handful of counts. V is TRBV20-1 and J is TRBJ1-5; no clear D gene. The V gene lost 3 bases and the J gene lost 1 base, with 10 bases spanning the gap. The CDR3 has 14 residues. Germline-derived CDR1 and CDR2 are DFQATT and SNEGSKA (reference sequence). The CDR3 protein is CSASPGPSNQPQHF. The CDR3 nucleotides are TGCAGTGCTAGCCCCGGACCGAGCAATCAGCCCCAGCATTTT.

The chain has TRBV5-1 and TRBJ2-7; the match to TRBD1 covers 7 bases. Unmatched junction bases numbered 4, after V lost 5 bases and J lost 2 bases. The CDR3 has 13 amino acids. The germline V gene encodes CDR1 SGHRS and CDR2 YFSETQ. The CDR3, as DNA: TGCGCCAGCAGTTACGACAGGGCCTACGAGCAGTACTTC. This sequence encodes CASSYDRAYEQYF.

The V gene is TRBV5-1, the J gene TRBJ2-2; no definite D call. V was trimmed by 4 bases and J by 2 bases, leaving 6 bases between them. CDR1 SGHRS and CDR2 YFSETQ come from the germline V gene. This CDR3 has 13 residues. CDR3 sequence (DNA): TGCGCCAGCAGCCCCTACAACACCGGGGAGCTGTTTTTT. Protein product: CASSPYNTGELFF.

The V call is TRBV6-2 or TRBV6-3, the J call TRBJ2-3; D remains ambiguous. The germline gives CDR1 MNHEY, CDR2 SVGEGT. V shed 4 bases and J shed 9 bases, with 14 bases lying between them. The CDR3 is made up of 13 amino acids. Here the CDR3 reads CASSSNLMATQYF. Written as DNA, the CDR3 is TGTGCCAGCAGTTCCAATCTAATGGCCACGCAGTATTTT.

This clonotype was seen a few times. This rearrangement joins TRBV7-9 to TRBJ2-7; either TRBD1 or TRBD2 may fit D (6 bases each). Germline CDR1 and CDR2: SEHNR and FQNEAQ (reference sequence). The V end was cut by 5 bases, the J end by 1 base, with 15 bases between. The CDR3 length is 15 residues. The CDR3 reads CASSGVQGGSYEQYF. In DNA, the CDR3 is TGTGCCAGCAGCGGAGTACAGGGAGGATCCTACGAGCAGTACTTC.

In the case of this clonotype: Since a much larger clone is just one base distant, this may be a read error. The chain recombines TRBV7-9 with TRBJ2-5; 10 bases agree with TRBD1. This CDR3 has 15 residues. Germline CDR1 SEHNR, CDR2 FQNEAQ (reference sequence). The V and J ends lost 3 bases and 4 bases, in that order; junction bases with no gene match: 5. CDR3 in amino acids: CASSLGQGSVETQYF. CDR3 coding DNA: TGTGCCAGCAGCTTGGGACAGGGGAGCGTAGAGACCCAGTACTTC.

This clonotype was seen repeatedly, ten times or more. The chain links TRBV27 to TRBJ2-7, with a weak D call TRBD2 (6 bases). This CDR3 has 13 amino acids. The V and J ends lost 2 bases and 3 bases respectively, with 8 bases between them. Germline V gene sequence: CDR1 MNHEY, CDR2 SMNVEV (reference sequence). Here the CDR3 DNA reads TGTGCCAGCAGTTTACGGGGACTCTACGAGCAGTACGTC. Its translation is CASSLRGLYEQYV.

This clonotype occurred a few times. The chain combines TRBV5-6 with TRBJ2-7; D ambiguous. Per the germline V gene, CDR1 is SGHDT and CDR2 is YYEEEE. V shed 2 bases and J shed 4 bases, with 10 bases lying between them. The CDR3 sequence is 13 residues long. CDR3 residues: CASSFQRRYEQYF. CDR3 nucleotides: TGTGCCAGCAGCTTCCAGCGTAGATACGAGCAGTACTTC.

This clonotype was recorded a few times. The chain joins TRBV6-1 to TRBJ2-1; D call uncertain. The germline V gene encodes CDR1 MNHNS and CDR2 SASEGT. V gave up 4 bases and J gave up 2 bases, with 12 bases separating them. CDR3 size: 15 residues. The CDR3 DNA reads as TGTGCCAGCAGTGCGAATGGCAGTCCCTACAATGAGCAGTTCTTC. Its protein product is CASSANGSPYNEQFF.

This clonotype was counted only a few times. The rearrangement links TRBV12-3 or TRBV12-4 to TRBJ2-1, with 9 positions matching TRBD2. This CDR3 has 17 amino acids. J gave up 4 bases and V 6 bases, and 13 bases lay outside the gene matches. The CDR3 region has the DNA TGTGCCAGCAGGACTAGCGGAACCCCCCACAGATACAATGAGCAGTTCTTC. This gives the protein CASRTSGTPHRYNEQFF.

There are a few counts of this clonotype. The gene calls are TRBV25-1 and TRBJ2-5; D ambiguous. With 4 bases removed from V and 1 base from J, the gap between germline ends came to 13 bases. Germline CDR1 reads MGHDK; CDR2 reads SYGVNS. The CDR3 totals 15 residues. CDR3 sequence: CASSGRMPGQETQYF. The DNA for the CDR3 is TGTGCCAGCAGTGGAAGGATGCCCGGCCAAGAGACCCAGTACTTC.

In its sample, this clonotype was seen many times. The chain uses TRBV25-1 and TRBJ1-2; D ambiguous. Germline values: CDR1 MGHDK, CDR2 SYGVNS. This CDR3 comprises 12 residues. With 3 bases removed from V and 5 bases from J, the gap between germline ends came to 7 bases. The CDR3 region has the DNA TGTGCCAGCAGTGATCCCCTTTATGGCTACACCTTC. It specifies CASSDPLYGYTF.

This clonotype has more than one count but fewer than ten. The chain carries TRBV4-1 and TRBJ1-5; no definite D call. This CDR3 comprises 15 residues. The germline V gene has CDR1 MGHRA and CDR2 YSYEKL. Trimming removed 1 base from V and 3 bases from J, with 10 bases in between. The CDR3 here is CASSQGPAINQPQHF. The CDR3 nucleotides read TGCGCCAGCAGCCAAGGCCCCGCAATCAATCAGCCCCAGCATTTT.

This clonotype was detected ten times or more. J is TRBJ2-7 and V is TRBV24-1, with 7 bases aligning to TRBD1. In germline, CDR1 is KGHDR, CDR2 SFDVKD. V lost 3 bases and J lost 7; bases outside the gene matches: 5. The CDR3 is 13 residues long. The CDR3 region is CATSDRHRGEQYF. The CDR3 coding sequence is TGTGCCACCAGTGATCGACACAGGGGAGAGCAGTACTTC.

For the CDR3, the DNA is TGTGCCAGCAGCCCACGGACTAACCCCGTTACCTACGAGCAGTACTTC. Its translation is CASSPRTNPVTYEQYF. The chain links TRBV7-2 to TRBJ2-7; possible D gene TRBD2, 6 bases. The CDR3 runs to 16 residues. Germline V gene data show CDR1 as SGHTA and CDR2 as FQGNSA. V was shortened by 5 bases and J by 2 bases, with 19 bases between the two germline ends.

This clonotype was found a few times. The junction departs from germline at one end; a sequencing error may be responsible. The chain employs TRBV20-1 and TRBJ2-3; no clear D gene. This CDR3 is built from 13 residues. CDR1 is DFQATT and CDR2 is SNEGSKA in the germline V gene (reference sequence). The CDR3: CSPGDAPTDTKYF. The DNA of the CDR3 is TGCAGTCCCGGAGACGCCCCCACAGATACGAAGTATTTT.

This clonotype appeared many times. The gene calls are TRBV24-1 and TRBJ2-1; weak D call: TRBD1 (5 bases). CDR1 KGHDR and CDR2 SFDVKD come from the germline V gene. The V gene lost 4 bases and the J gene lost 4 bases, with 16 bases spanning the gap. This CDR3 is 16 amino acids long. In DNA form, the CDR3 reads TGTGCCACCAGTGAAGTTTTGAGAGACAGTTACAATGAGCAGTTCTTC. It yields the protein CATSEVLRDSYNEQFF.

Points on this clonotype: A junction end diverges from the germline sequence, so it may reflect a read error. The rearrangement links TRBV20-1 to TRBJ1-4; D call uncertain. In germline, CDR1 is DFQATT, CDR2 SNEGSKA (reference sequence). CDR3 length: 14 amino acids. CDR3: CSARGGAFNEKLFF. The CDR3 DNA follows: TGCAGTGCCAGAGGCGGAGCCTTTAATGAAAAACTGTTTTTT.

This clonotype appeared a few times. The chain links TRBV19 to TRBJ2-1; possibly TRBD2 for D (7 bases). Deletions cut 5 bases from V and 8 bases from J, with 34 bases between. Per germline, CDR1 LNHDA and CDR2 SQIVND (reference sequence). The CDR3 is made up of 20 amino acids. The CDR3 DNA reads TGTGCCAGTAGTGATCCCCAGGGACTTGGCGGGGGCCTGTCTAGCGATGAGCAGTTCTTC. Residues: CASSDPQGLGGGLSSDEQFF. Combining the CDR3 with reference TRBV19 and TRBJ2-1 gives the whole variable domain DGGITQSPKYLFRKEGQNVTLSCEQNLNHDAMYWYRQDPGQGLRLIYYSQIVNDFQKGDIAEGYSVSREKKESFPLTVTSAQKNPTAFYLCASSDPQGLGGGLSSDEQFFGPGTRLTVL.

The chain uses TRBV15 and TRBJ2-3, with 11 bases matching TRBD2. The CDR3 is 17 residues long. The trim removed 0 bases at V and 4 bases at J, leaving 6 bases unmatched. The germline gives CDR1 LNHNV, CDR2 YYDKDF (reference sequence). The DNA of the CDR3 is TGTGCCACCAGCAGAGATGTGACTAGCGGGAAATCAGATACGCAGTATTTT. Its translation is CATSRDVTSGKSDTQYF.

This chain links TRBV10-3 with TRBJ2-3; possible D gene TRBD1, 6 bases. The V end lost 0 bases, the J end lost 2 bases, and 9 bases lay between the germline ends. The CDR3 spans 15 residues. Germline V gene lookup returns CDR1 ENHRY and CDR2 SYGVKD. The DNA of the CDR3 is TGTGCCATCAGTGAGTCAGGACAGCCCACAGATACGCAGTATTTT. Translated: CAISESGQPTDTQYF.

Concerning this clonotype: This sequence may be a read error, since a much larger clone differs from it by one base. The CDR3 DNA sequence: TGTGCCAGTACTACCGGGACAGAGTCCTACAATGAGCAGTTCTTC. It encodes CASTTGTESYNEQFF. This rearrangement joins TRBV6-1 to TRBJ2-1, with TRBD1 matching 7 bases. With 9 bases clipped from V and 1 base from J, the junction kept 9 bases outside the gene matches. CDR3 size: 15 residues. Germline V gene lookup returns CDR1 MNHNS and CDR2 SASEGT.

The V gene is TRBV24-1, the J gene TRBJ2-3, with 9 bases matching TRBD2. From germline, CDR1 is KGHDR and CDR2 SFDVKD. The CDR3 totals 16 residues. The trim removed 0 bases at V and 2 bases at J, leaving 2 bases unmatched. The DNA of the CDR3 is TGTGCCACCAGTGATTTGGCGGGAGGGTTCACAGATACGCAGTATTTT. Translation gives CATSDLAGGFTDTQYF.

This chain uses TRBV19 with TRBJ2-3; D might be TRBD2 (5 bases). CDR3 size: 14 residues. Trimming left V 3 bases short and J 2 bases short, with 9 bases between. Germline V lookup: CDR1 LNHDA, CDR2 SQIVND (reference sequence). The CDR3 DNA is TGTGCCAGTAGTATGGGGAGACCCACAGATACGCAGTATTTT. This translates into CASSMGRPTDTQYF.

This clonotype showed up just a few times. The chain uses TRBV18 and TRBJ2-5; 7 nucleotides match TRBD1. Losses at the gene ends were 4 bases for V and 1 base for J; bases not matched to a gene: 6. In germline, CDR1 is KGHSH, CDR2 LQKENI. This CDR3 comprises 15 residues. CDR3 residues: CASSLYRGAQETQYF. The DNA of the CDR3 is TGTGCCAGCTCACTGTACAGGGGAGCCCAAGAGACCCAGTACTTC. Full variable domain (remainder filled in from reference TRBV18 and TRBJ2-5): NAGVMQNPRHLVRRRGQEARLRCSPMKGHSHVYWYRQLPEEGLKFMVYLQKENIIDESGMPKERFSAEFPKEGPSILRIQQVVRGDSAAYFCASSLYRGAQETQYFGPGTRLLVL.